This TCR beta chain appears in the sequencing data of a study of PD-1 blockade in classical Hodgkin lymphoma. Germline V lookup: CDR1 SGHNT, CDR2 YYREEE (reference sequence). This CDR3 has 15 residues. The J segment lost 3 bases and the V segment lost 6 bases, leaving 9 bases of the junction unmatched. In the case of this clone: The antigen remains undetermined.

Clones were read by immunoSEQ multiplex PCR, and TCRdb kept only the in-frame ones, dropping some. The profile shows 25,000 to 35,000 clones, around 80% of them singletons. Findings and limits, study-wide: Repertoire difference causes, possibly disease activity or prior therapy, remain undefined. Some patients started nivolumab under 1 year after ASCT, and they were excluded.

Documented time point: cycle 4 day 1 (C4D1), after more than 5 weeks of nivolumab. Following autologous stem cell transplantation, relapse occurred in every patient, and exposure to brentuximab vedotin varied. Magnetic negative selection purified CD4+ T cells from thawed PBMCs. The sample in question was CD4+ T cells from blood, obtained before the fourth cycle of nivolumab. The receptor was isolated from a human donor with classical Hodgkin lymphoma. V and J are TRBV5-4 and TRBJ2-5; 9 nucleotides agree with TRBD2. The CDR3 DNA is TGTGCCAGCAACAGAGCGGGGGGCATGGAAGAGACCCAGTACTTC. It is translated as CASNRAGGMEETQYF.